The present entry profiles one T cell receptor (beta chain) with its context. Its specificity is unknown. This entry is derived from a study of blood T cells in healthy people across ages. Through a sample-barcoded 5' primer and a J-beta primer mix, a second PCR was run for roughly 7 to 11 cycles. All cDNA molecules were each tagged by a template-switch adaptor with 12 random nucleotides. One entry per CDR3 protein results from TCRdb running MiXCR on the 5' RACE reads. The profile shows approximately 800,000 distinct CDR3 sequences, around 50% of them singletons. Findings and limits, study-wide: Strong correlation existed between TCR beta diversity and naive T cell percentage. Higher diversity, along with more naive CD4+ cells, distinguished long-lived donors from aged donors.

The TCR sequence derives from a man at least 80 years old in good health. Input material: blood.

The CDR3 region is CASSPQLAGRRELFF. The DNA of the CDR3 is TGTGCCAGCAGTCCCCAACTAGCGGGACGCCGGGAGCTGTTTTTT. V is TRBV28 and J is TRBJ2-2, with 10 bases fitting TRBD2. This CDR3 is built from 15 residues. Germline CDR1 is MDHEN and CDR2 is SYDVKM. The ends lost 5 bases at V and 9 bases at J; junction bases unmatched: 9.